The 20 T cell receptor beta chains reported below all come from one sample, sequenced in a study of cytomegalovirus exposure and HLA in healthy donors. It was with 60 Vbeta and 13 Jbeta primers that the PCR ran. TCRdb's table, derived via immunoSEQ multiplex PCR, lists solely in-frame clones and lacks some. Among under 200,000 clones listed, 60% to 85% were seen once. The sequenced material came from PBMCs. These receptors came from a woman aged 30 to 39 in good health and CMV-seronegative.

The sample holds one count of this clone. V gene TRBV29-1 combines with J gene TRBJ2-5, with 7 bases identical to TRBD1. Trimming cost V 4 bases and J 1 base; bases outside gene matches: 3. Germline loops: CDR1 SQVTM, CDR2 ANQGSEA. CDR3 length: 13 amino acids. The CDR3 reads CSVAGQIQETQYF. The CDR3, as DNA: TGCAGCGTTGCGGGACAGATCCAAGAGACCCAGTACTTC.

V and J are TRBV4-1 and TRBJ1-1, with 7 nucleotides matching TRBD1. V was clipped by 1 base and J by 4 bases; unmatched bases: 3. CDR1 MGHRA and CDR2 YSYEKL come from the germline V gene. The CDR3 runs to 14 residues. The chain's CDR3 is CASSQGTGATEAFF. The CDR3 nucleotides read TGCGCCAGCAGCCAAGGCACAGGGGCCACTGAAGCTTTCTTT.

The chain combines TRBV4-2 with TRBJ1-5, with 8 bases fitting TRBD1. After removal of 1 base from V and 0 bases from J, the junction contained 5 bases not matched to a gene. This CDR3 is built from 17 residues. CDR1 is LGHNA, CDR2 YNFKEQ, per germline. CDR3 region: CASSQVRDRYSNQPQHF. CDR3 nucleotide sequence: TGTGCCAGCAGCCAAGTCCGGGACAGGTATAGCAATCAGCCCCAGCATTTT.

On this clone: Relative to the germline gene, one junction end is altered; a read error may explain this. This CDR3 is CASSSGTSGGAGNSQYF. The CDR3, as DNA: TGTGCCAGCAGCTCCGGGACTAGCGGGGGGGCGGGAAACAGTCAGTACTTC. This chain joins TRBV5-4 and TRBJ2-4, with 16 nucleotides matching TRBD2. Germline CDR1 and CDR2: SGHNT and YYREEE (reference sequence). The CDR3 extends over 17 amino acids.

This chain links TRBV5-1 with TRBJ2-1, with 7 bases matching TRBD1. CDR3 size: 13 residues. In germline, CDR1 is SGHRS, CDR2 YFSETQ. V gave up 4 bases and J gave up 3 bases; unmatched junction bases: 1. The CDR3 loop reads CASSRDSYNEQFF. For the CDR3, the DNA is TGCGCCAGCAGCCGGGACAGCTACAATGAGCAGTTCTTC.

The chain joins TRBV6-1 to TRBJ2-5; 11 bases fit TRBD2. The V and J ends lost 6 bases and 0 bases, in that order; junction bases with no gene match: 3. Germline assignment: CDR1 MNHNS and CDR2 SASEGT. The CDR3 runs 15 residues. For the CDR3, the DNA is TGTGCCAGCAGCCCTAGCGGGAGGTACCAAGAGACCCAGTACTTC. It yields the protein CASSPSGRYQETQYF.

As for this clone: This likely comes from a read error, as the CDR3 has no conserved phenylalanine or tryptophan at its end. This chain links TRBV30 with TRBJ1-6; D perhaps matches TRBD1 (6 bases). The CDR3 has 14 amino acids. V dropped 1 base and J dropped 9 bases, with 13 bases sitting between them. CDR1 and CDR2 (germline): GTSNPN, SVGIG (reference sequence). CDR3 sequence: CAWSGQAFTSPLHL. As DNA, the CDR3 is TGTGCCTGGAGTGGACAGGCGTTTACTTCACCCCTCCACCTT.

The chain links TRBV2 to TRBJ2-7; a possible D gene is TRBD2 (6 bases). Per germline, CDR1 SNHLY and CDR2 FYNNEI. Trimming shortened V by 3 bases and J by 3 bases, and 15 bases separated the two germline ends. The CDR3 is 15 amino acids. For the CDR3, the DNA is TGTGCCAGCAGTGACGTTGGAGGGGTCGGCTACGAGCAGTACTTC. Translating it yields CASSDVGGVGYEQYF. The full variable domain, in which reference TRBV2 and TRBJ2-7 provide the parts outside the CDR3, is EPEVTQTPSHQVTQMGQEVILRCVPISNHLYFYWYRQILGQKVEFLVSFYNNEISEKSEIFDDQFSVERPDGSNFTLKIRSTKLEDSAMYFCASSDVGGVGYEQYFGPGTRLTVT.

J is TRBJ2-7 and V is TRBV7-6, with D maybe TRBD2 (7 bases). V was cut by 0 bases and J by 0 bases, with 15 bases left in between. CDR3 length: 17 residues. Germline CDR1 SGHVS, CDR2 FNYEAQ. The CDR3: CASSLAGGRGGSYEQYF. The CDR3 coding sequence is TGTGCCAGCAGCTTAGCGGGGGGGAGAGGGGGCTCCTACGAGCAGTACTTC.

The chain has TRBV11-2 and TRBJ1-1, with D perhaps matching TRBD1 (6 bases). The ends were cut back, 2 bases at V and 7 bases at J, with 14 bases in the middle. The CDR3 runs to 14 residues. CDR1 is SGHAT, CDR2 FQNNGV, per germline. CDR3 amino acids: CASSLPGQGLEAFF. DNA of the CDR3: TGTGCCAGCAGCTTACCGGGACAAGGACTTGAAGCTTTCTTT.

The V gene is TRBV7-9, the J gene TRBJ1-5; possibly TRBD1 for D (6 bases). The CDR3 has 13 residues. Germline CDR1 is SEHNR and CDR2 is FQNEAQ (reference sequence). V lost 5 bases to trimming and J lost 6 bases, with 11 bases between them. CDR3 bases: TGTGCCAGCAGCCCCGACAGGATTCAGCCCCAGCATTTT. Translation gives CASSPDRIQPQHF.

This chain links TRBV28 with TRBJ2-5; D possibly corresponds to TRBD2 (5 bases). The CDR3 is 14 residues long. Germline V gives CDR1 MDHEN, CDR2 SYDVKM. Trimming took 4 bases from V and 4 from J, leaving 13 bases between them. This CDR3 reads CASSSGSVPETQYF. Here the CDR3 DNA reads TGTGCCAGCAGTTCGGGGTCAGTTCCAGAGACCCAGTACTTC.

The chain couples TRBV7-3 to TRBJ2-1; 9 nucleotides align to TRBD2. Germline assignment: CDR1 SGHTA and CDR2 FQGTGA. J gave up 1 base and V 2 bases, and 6 bases lay outside the gene matches. The CDR3 runs 17 residues. CDR3 loop: CASSLLSGGGSYNEQFF. DNA for the CDR3: TGTGCCAGCAGCTTACTTAGCGGGGGAGGGTCCTACAATGAGCAGTTCTTC.

The rearrangement joins TRBV19 to TRBJ1-3, with 10 bases lining up with TRBD1. Germline CDR1 LNHDA, CDR2 SQIVND (reference sequence). The V segment lost 3 bases and the J segment 0 bases; nucleotides outside the gene matches: 5. This CDR3 spans 17 amino acids. CDR3 sequence reads: CASSMTGGAGSGNTIYF. The CDR3 DNA is TGTGCCAGTAGTATGACAGGGGGCGCCGGCTCTGGAAACACCATATATTTT.

The V and J genes are TRBV6-1 and TRBJ1-3, with TRBD1 as a possible D gene (5 bases). CDR1 is MNHNS and CDR2 is SASEGT in the germline V gene. The CDR3 covers 15 residues. Trimming took off 7 bases at V and 6 bases at J, with 19 bases between the two ends. Here the CDR3 DNA reads TGTGCCAGCATTTGGTCCGGGACTACCTCAAACACCATATATTTT. Its protein is CASIWSGTTSNTIYF.

The rearrangement uses TRBV9 and TRBJ1-2; 8 bases are shared with TRBD1. The CDR3 has 14 amino acids. Germline CDR1 SGDLS, CDR2 YYNGEE. V gave up 3 bases and J gave up 8 bases; unmatched junction bases: 9. The CDR3 bases are TGTGCCAGCAGCGCCACGGGACAGGTAGTCGGCTACACCTTC. It specifies CASSATGQVVGYTF.

The CDR3 DNA follows: TGTGCCAGCAGTGAATATAGCCGGAGGGAGCAGTACTTC. It is translated as CASSEYSRREQYF. The chain has TRBV25-1 and TRBJ2-7; D possibly corresponds to TRBD2 (5 bases). Germline V gene sequence: CDR1 MGHDK, CDR2 SYGVNS. This CDR3 comprises 13 residues. V dropped 0 bases and J dropped 7 bases, with 10 bases sitting between them.

The chain joins TRBV28 to TRBJ1-5; D is undetermined. The CDR3 runs to 13 residues. Looked up from germline, CDR1 is MDHEN and CDR2 is SYDVKM. V was clipped by 4 bases and J by 9 bases, with 13 bases between them. In DNA, the CDR3 is TGTGCCAGCAGTTCCCCAGCGGCGGGGCCCCAGCATTTT. Amino acid sequence: CASSSPAAGPQHF.

The chain employs TRBV5-6 and TRBJ1-2; 8 bases match TRBD1. The CDR3 consists of 14 residues. Germline V gene data show CDR1 as SGHDT and CDR2 as YYEEEE. The V gene end was trimmed by 4 bases and the J gene end by 5 bases; junction bases not matched to a gene: 7. The CDR3, as DNA: TGTGCCAGCAGCGTGACAGGGGTCAGTTATGGCTACACCTTC. Amino acids: CASSVTGVSYGYTF.

V usage is TRBV4-2 and J usage is TRBJ2-5; TRBD2 aligns across 10 bases. The CDR3 contains 15 residues. Germline values: CDR1 LGHNA, CDR2 YNFKEQ. After removal of 1 base from V and 4 bases from J, the junction contained 3 bases not matched to a gene. CDR3 in amino acids: CASSQVAGGRETQYF. CDR3 coding DNA: TGTGCCAGCAGCCAAGTAGCGGGGGGCCGAGAGACCCAGTACTTC.